A single T cell receptor beta chain is shown here with its context. Its antigen is currently unknown. Method: immunoSEQ multiplex PCR; TCRdb's copy keeps in-frame clones and lacks some. The table has 89,000 or so clones, over 70% seen once; the top ten hold under 20%. This sample was included in a study of T cell responses to AZD1222 COVID-19 vaccine. Study as a whole: Second-dose intervals of approximately 4 or approximately 12 weeks were pooled.

Study observations and caveats: After the peak T cell response, and only then, were repertoires sampled. Donors were chiefly white British, with a greater number of females, and clonal diversity was perhaps underestimated.

The CDR3 length is 14 residues. V lost 5 bases to trimming and J lost 8 bases, with 18 bases between them. In germline, CDR1 is GTSNPN, CDR2 SVGIG (reference sequence). The clonotype comes from an adult in good health. The sequencing used peripheral blood, collected on day 0 of AZD1222 vaccination. This chain links TRBV30 with TRBJ1-4; the D is unclear. This CDR3 is CAWGRRNEDEKLFF. CDR3 coding DNA: TGTGCCTGGGGGAGGAGAAACGAGGACGAAAAACTGTTTTTT.